These 2 T cell receptor beta chains originate from one sample sequenced in a study of beta chain features in type 1 diabetes. Reverse transcription of all isolated RNA meant that expressed TCRB transcripts were sequenced. Clones were sequenced by immunoSEQ multiplex PCR, and TCRdb holds only the in-frame ones, with some missing. The sample includes fewer than 400,000 clones, roughly 8% of them seen just once. Sequenced material: central memory CD4+ T cells from blood. Every receptor here comes from a woman between 18 and 29 years old in good health.

CDR3 sequence reads: CASSPDRDYGYTF. CDR3 nucleotides: TGTGCCAGCAGTCCGGACAGGGACTATGGCTACACCTTC. This sequence joins TRBV6-5 and TRBJ1-2; 8 nucleotides match TRBD1. V lost 5 bases, J lost 3 bases, and 2 bases stayed unmatched. The CDR3 covers 13 residues. Germline-derived CDR1 and CDR2 are MNHEY and SVGAGI.

This clone has ten or more counts. The V call is TRBV7-2, the J call TRBJ2-1, with 10 bases fitting TRBD2. Germline V CDR1 and CDR2: SGHTA, FQGNSA. With 4 bases clipped from V and 4 bases from J, the junction kept 4 bases outside the gene matches. The CDR3 has 15 residues. The CDR3 sequence is CASSSAGGTYNEQFF. The DNA for the CDR3 is TGTGCCAGCAGCTCAGCGGGAGGGACATACAATGAGCAGTTCTTC.